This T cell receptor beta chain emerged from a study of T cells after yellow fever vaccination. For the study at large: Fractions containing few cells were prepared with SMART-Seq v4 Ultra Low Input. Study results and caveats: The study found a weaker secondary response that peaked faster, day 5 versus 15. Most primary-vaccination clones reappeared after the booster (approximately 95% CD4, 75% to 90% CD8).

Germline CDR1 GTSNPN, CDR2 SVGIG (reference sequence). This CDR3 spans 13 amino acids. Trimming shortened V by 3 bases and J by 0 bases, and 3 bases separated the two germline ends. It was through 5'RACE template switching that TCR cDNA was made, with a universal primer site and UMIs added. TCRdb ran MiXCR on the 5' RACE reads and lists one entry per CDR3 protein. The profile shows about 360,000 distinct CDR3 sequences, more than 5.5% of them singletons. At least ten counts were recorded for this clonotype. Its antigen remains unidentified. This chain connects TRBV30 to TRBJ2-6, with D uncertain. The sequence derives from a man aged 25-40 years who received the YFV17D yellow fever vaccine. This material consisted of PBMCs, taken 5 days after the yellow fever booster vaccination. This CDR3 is CAWRSSGANVLTF. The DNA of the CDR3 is TGTGCCTGGAGGAGCTCTGGGGCCAACGTCCTGACTTTC. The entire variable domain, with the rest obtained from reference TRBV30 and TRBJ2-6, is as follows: SQTIHQWPATLVQPVGSPLSLECTVEGTSNPNLYWYRQAAGRGLQLLFYSVGIGQISSEVPQNLSASRPQDRQFILSSKKLLLSDSGFYLCAWRSSGANVLTFGAGSRLTVL.